A single T cell receptor (beta chain) is shown here with its context. Its antigen remains unidentified. This CDR3 is built from 15 residues. The V end was cut by 4 bases, the J end by 0 bases, with 12 bases between. Per the germline V gene, CDR1 is SGHNT and CDR2 is YYREEE (reference sequence). At the deep level, the assay was run. The table came from immunoSEQ multiplex PCR; TCRdb's copy has only in-frame clones and leaves some out. The table lists about 820,000 clones, about 91% of them singletons, with 24% in the top ten. CD45RO-negative, CCR7-positively selected cells formed the naive CD8 fraction, excluding terminally differentiated effector memory CD45RA+ cells. Those who donated, Caucasian adults without exception, all lived in Nashville, Tennessee. This entry is derived from a study of shared clonotypes between healthy human individuals. Study as a whole: Ranging from 18 to 49 in age, donors were two women and three men.

The study, taken as a whole, reports: Among donors, the sharing of clonotypes was expected to be influenced by sequencing depth.

The sample consisted of naive CD8+ T cells sorted from blood. This receptor was obtained from a man aged 25-40 years in good health. The chain couples TRBV5-4 to TRBJ2-3, with D perhaps TRBD2 (6 bases). CDR3: CASSLMGLSTDTQYF. CDR3 sequence (DNA): TGTGCCAGCAGCCTAATGGGACTTAGCACAGATACGCAGTATTTT.